This TCR beta chain appears in the sequencing data of a study of breast tumors, draining lymph nodes, adjacent tissues. MiXCR, run by TCRdb on the multiplex PCR reads, gives a single entry per CDR3 protein. In the table there are about 14,000 distinct CDR3 sequences, approximately 62% of which are singletons. Between the trimmed V and J ends, which lost 4 bases and 1 base, there was a span of 8 bases. The length of the CDR3 is 13 residues. Germline V lookup: CDR1 ENHRY, CDR2 SYGVKD. Study-wide findings and caveats: Compared with lymph nodes, tumors were less diverse; compared with nontumor tissue, more. Luminal-like breast cancer showed significantly greater tumor-nontumor repertoire similarity than basal-like breast cancer did. Findings are consistent with lymph node origin and intratumoral expansion of most tumor T cells. Tumor T cell lymph node origin was a supported hypothesis, not proven.

As to this clonotype: The target antigen is unknown.

The sample was tumor-adjacent breast tissue. The TCR sequence derives from a female donor with breast cancer. Some clones in this sample may be carry-over from other donors' samples. The chain joins TRBV10-3 to TRBJ2-7; D is undetermined. The CDR3 here is CAISAKGSYEQYF. For the CDR3, the DNA is TGTGCCATCAGTGCTAAAGGATCCTACGAGCAGTACTTC.